This TCR beta chain was sequenced in a study of T cells in Graves' hyperthyroidism and ophthalmopathy. Findings and limits, study-wide: Most thyroid clonotypes with frequency above 0.001 were detected in blood.

Amplification of TCR beta CDR3 regions used RNA as the template. The TCR CDR3 first-round RT-PCR relied on the HTBI primer set. TCRdb re-analysed the multiplex PCR reads in MiXCR, keeping a single row per CDR3 protein. The sample consists of fewer than 900,000 distinct CDR3 sequences, 15% to 20% of them appearing once. This clonotype occurred a few times. Its antigen remains unidentified. Germline CDR1 reads SGHDN; CDR2 reads FVKESK. J was trimmed by 4 bases and V by 3 bases; bases with no gene match: 5. The CDR3 sequence is 14 residues long. A lack of ophthalmopathy progression within 18 months defined stable Graves' hyperthyroidism.

The chain uses TRBV14 and TRBJ1-1, with TRBD1 matching 7 bases. The specimen sequenced was blood. This TCR was sampled from a man between 18 and 35 years old with Graves' hyperthyroidism. CDR3 sequence reads: CASSQDRWGTEAFF. As DNA, the CDR3 is TGTGCCAGCAGCCAGGACAGGTGGGGCACTGAAGCTTTCTTT.